This record looks at one TCR beta chain sequence and its context. Antigen: not known. These data originate in a study of CD8 T cells in Susac syndrome. Notes on the study in general: The Susac syndrome CD4+ T cell repertoires displayed no clonal expansion.

In Susac syndrome patients, recently defined diagnostic criteria for definite or probable disease were met. V was cut by 6 bases and J by 13 bases, with 31 bases left in between. This CDR3 spans 17 amino acids. With random hexamers, reverse transcription was performed on roughly 0.45 to 1 ug of RNA. TCRdb fed the immunoSEQ multiplex PCR reads into MiXCR, producing one record per CDR3 protein. Of some 160,000 distinct CDR3 sequences in the sample, roughly 94% were seen once. Sequencing input: CD4+ T cells from PBMCs. The V gene is TRBV12-3 or TRBV12-4, the J gene TRBJ2-1, with a tentative D call TRBD2 (5 bases). The source is a human donor with Susac syndrome. CDR3 protein: CASSFPGSPYFQDPQFF. The DNA of the CDR3 is TGTGCCAGCAGCTTCCCGGGGAGTCCCTACTTCCAGGACCCACAGTTCTTC.